Each of the 9 T cell receptor beta chains below was sequenced from the same sample in a study of blood T cell repertoires in COVID-19. This table comes from immunoSEQ multiplex PCR, and its TCRdb copy is limited to in-frame clones, with some not included. The table records about 330,000 clones, about 83% of them present only once. The specimen sequenced was peripheral blood. The receptors were sampled from a woman in her 50s with acute or convalescent COVID-19.

J is TRBJ1-5 and V is TRBV6-2 or TRBV6-3, with D possibly matching TRBD1 (5 bases). The V and J ends lost 4 bases and 7 bases respectively, with 11 bases between them. Germline-derived CDR1 and CDR2 are MNHEY and SVGEGT. This CDR3 comprises 13 residues. The CDR3 DNA reads as TGTGCCAGCAGTTTGGGACTGGGGCAGCCCCAGCATTTT. Its protein is CASSLGLGQPQHF.

This clone was observed a single time. V usage is TRBV5-4 and J usage is TRBJ2-7, with no clear D. This CDR3 spans 13 amino acids. Germline CDR1 and CDR2: SGHNT and YYREEE (reference sequence). The V and J ends lost 4 bases and 7 bases respectively, with 15 bases between them. The CDR3: CASSANYELEQYF. CDR3 DNA sequence: TGTGCCAGCAGCGCCAACTACGAATTAGAGCAGTACTTC.

CDR3 bases: TGTGCCAGCCTCCTCCTATACACTGAAGCTTTCTTT. Protein: CASLLLYTEAFF. This chain uses TRBV2 with TRBJ1-1; no definite D call. The CDR3 covers 12 residues. Germline V gene data show CDR1 as SNHLY and CDR2 as FYNNEI. V was cut by 8 bases and J by 3 bases, with 10 bases left in between.

The genes are TRBV7-2 and TRBJ2-5, with 9 nucleotides matching TRBD2. Germline CDR1 is SGHTA and CDR2 is FQGNSA. V shed 7 bases, J shed 4 bases, and the junction held 13 bases outside the gene matches. The CDR3 has 16 amino acids. This chain's CDR3 is CASNPTSGREGETQYF. CDR3 coding DNA: TGTGCCAGCAACCCTACCTCGGGGCGGGAGGGAGAGACCCAGTACTTC.

This clone was seen just once. The J gene is TRBJ2-7, the V gene TRBV28; 7 nucleotides align to TRBD2. CDR1 is MDHEN and CDR2 is SYDVKM in the germline V gene. This CDR3 contains 13 residues. The V and J ends lost 7 bases and 3 bases, in that order; junction bases with no gene match: 6. This chain's CDR3 is CASKASGFYEQYF. CDR3 in DNA: TGTGCCAGCAAGGCTAGCGGATTCTACGAGCAGTACTTC. Full variable domain (outside the CDR3, taken from reference TRBV28 and TRBJ2-7): DVKVTQSSRYLVKRTGEKVFLECVQDMDHENMFWYRQDPGLGLRLIYFSYDVKMKEKGDIPEGYSVSREKKERFSLILESASTNQTSMYLCASKASGFYEQYFGPGTRLTVT.

As regards this clone: This sample also contains other DNA sequences that code for the same CDR3. The CDR3 is CASSQGQNTEAFF. The CDR3 nucleotides are TGTGCCAGCAGCCAAGGGCAGAACACTGAAGCTTTCTTT. This rearrangement joins TRBV3-1 (or the pseudogene TRBV3-2) to TRBJ1-1, with D uncertain. The CDR3 is 13 residues long. Between the trimmed V and J ends, which lost 1 base and 1 base, there was a span of 4 bases. Germline V gene lookup returns CDR1 LGHDT and CDR2 YNNKEL (reference sequence).

This clone was detected once. The rearrangement links TRBV5-1 to TRBJ2-1, with TRBD1 identical over 8 bases. This CDR3 is built from 12 residues. V trimming: 4 bases; J trimming: 12 bases; junction bases outside the gene matches: 6. Germline V gene lookup returns CDR1 SGHRS and CDR2 YFSETQ. This chain's CDR3 is CASSADRAAQFF. The CDR3 DNA is TGCGCCAGCAGCGCGGACAGGGCGGCGCAGTTCTTC.

This chain uses TRBV15 with TRBJ1-1, with D perhaps TRBD1 (6 bases). The CDR3 runs to 15 residues. Germline lookup yields CDR1 LNHNV and CDR2 YYDKDF (reference sequence). V shed 0 bases and J shed 1 base, with 9 bases lying between them. The CDR3 region is CATSRDRQENTEAFF. The CDR3 DNA reads as TGTGCCACCAGCAGAGATAGACAGGAGAACACTGAAGCTTTCTTT. Supplemented by reference TRBV15 and TRBJ1-1, the full variable domain reads DAMVIQNPRYQVTQFGKPVTLSCSQTLNHNVMYWYQQKSSQAPKLLFHYYDKDFNNEADTPDNFQSRRPNTSFCFLDIRSPGLGDTAMYLCATSRDRQENTEAFFGQGTRLTVV.

The rearrangement links TRBV5-1 to TRBJ1-2; the D gene is possibly TRBD1 (5 bases). Germline lookup yields CDR1 SGHRS and CDR2 YFSETQ. The V end lost 2 bases, the J end lost 4 bases, and 18 bases lay between the germline ends. CDR3 length: 16 amino acids. Here the CDR3 reads CASSLNAARGGYGYTF. The CDR3 nucleotides are TGCGCCAGCAGCTTAAACGCAGCACGCGGGGGCTATGGCTACACCTTC.